This TCR beta chain was sequenced for a study of cytomegalovirus exposure and HLA in healthy donors. Findings and limits, study-wide: The classifier was said to identify cytomegalovirus status with high specificity and sensitivity. A later analysis reported that several of the most significant clusters appeared to be linked to common viral pathogens, among them Epstein-Barr virus.

CDR1 MNHNS and CDR2 SASEGT come from the germline V gene. The length of the CDR3 is 14 residues. The V and J ends lost 4 bases and 1 base, in that order; junction bases with no gene match: 2. This clone has a single count. Its antigen remains unidentified. PCR amplification relied on 60 Vbeta primers (plus 13 Jbeta primers). Methods used by the authors: The authors later counted 70 million to 80 million unique TCR beta chains, 9.5 million to 11 million of them shared. Data came from immunoSEQ multiplex PCR; TCRdb stores just in-frame clones and leaves some out. The DNA gave D and trimming, while V, J and clone size come from that table. The profile covers 200,000 to 250,000 clones, with about 80% appearing a single time and roughly 10% taken by the ten largest.

The source of this sequence is a woman aged 45-60 years in good health and CMV-seropositive. The sample taken for sequencing was PBMCs. This chain connects TRBV6-1 to TRBJ1-1, with 8 bases identical to TRBD1. Here the CDR3 reads CASSADRGNTEAFF. CDR3 DNA sequence: TGTGCCAGCAGTGCCGACAGGGGGAACACTGAAGCTTTCTTT.